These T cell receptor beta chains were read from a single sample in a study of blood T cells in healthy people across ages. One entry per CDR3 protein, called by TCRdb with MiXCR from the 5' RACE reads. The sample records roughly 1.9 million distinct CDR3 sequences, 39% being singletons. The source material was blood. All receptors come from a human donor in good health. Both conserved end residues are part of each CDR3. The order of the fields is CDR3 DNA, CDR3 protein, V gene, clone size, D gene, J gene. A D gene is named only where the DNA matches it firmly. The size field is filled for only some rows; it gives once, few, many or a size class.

TGTGCCAGCAGCCAAGAGACGGCAGCATCGTACAATGAGCAGTTCTTC	CASSQETAASYNEQFF	TRBV3-1	few	-	TRBJ2-1
TGTGCCAGCAGGTTTGGGACAGCCTATGGCTACACCTTC	CASRFGTAYGYTF	TRBV19	-	TRBD1	TRBJ1-2
TGTACCAGCAGCTTAGGACCAGGCTATGGCTACACCTTC	CTSSLGPGYGYTF	TRBV7-9	-	-	TRBJ1-2
TGCGCCAGCAGCTTAGACAGGGGACAGCAGTACTTC	CASSLDRGQQYF	TRBV5-1	-	TRBD1	TRBJ2-5
TGTGCCAGCAGCTTAGCGAGCGGGCAGGCCGGTGGCTACACCTTC	CASSLASGQAGGYTF	TRBV7-9	few	-	TRBJ1-2
TGTGCCAGCAGCTTACCGGGCACCAAATTAGGGGACTACGAGCAGTACTTC	CASSLPGTKLGDYEQYF	TRBV11-2	-	-	TRBJ2-7
TGTGCCAGCAGCCCACCTAGGGGGACTAGCGGGGTACAAGAGACCCAGTACTTC	CASSPPRGTSGVQETQYF	TRBV7-2	-	TRBD2	TRBJ2-5
TGTGCCAGCAGCTTAGAACGGGTAGGGGCCGGTTCACCCCTCCACTTT	CASSLERVGAGSPLHF	TRBV7-2	-	-	TRBJ1-6
TGCGCCAGCAGCTTTGGCGGGGGGGCCTCTAAAGAGCAGTACTTC	CASSFGGGASKEQYF	TRBV5-1	-	TRBD2	TRBJ2-5
TGCAGTGCTCACGGACAGAATTCACCCCTCCACTTT	CSAHGQNSPLHF	TRBV20-1	few	-	TRBJ1-6
TGTGCCAGCAGCCCGCGGGACAGGGGGGAAAACCCCGGGGAGCTGTTTTTT	CASSPRDRGENPGELFF	TRBV5-5	once	TRBD1	TRBJ2-2
TGTGCCAGCAGCCGAAACCCCAGGGCCCAAGAGACCCAGTACTTC	CASSRNPRAQETQYF	TRBV3-1	-	-	TRBJ2-5
TGTGCCAGCAGCGGGACAGGGAGAGAGACCCAGTACTTC	CASSGTGRETQYF	TRBV5-8	many	TRBD1	TRBJ2-5
TGTGCCAGCAGCTTGGGACTAGCGGGGGCGGTGTACACAGATACGCAGTATTTT	CASSLGLAGAVYTDTQYF	TRBV7-2	-	TRBD2	TRBJ2-3
TGCGCCAGCAGCATATTACCGGGACAGGGGGCTTCGAACACTGAAGCTTTCTTT	CASSILPGQGASNTEAFF	TRBV5-1	-	TRBD1	TRBJ1-1
TGTGCCAGCAGCCCGGTAGGACAGGGGGCGGCCTACGAGCAGTACTTC	CASSPVGQGAAYEQYF	TRBV3-1	few	TRBD1	TRBJ2-7
TGCGCCAGCAGCCACATACAGGGGTTACGTGAAAAACTGTTTTTT	CASSHIQGLREKLFF	TRBV4-1	few	TRBD1	TRBJ1-4
TGTGCCACCAACATAGGGGGGGAACGAACCTACGAGCAGTACTTC	CATNIGGERTYEQYF	TRBV24-1	many	-	TRBJ2-7
TGTGCCAGCAGCCGCTTCGGGATAGCGGGGGGGCGAAATGAGCAGTTCTTC	CASSRFGIAGGRNEQFF	TRBV11-2	-	TRBD2	TRBJ2-1
TGTGCCAGCAGATCTAGGGGTCGTGAAAAACTGTTTTTT	CASRSRGREKLFF	TRBV7-2	-	-	TRBJ1-4
TGCAGCGTTGCTTTAGCGGGGGGAGAGCAGTACTTC	CSVALAGGEQYF	TRBV29-1	-	TRBD2	TRBJ2-7
TGCAGTGCTAGACGACCCGAGGGTCAGCGGTCCTACGAGCAGTACTTC	CSARRPEGQRSYEQYF	TRBV20-1	few	-	TRBJ2-7
TGCAGTGCTAGAGACCCCTGGGGGCGGGGGATTCAAGAGACCCAGTACTTC	CSARDPWGRGIQETQYF	TRBV20-1	few	-	TRBJ2-5
TGTGCCAGCAGTTTCCTAGCGGGGGGGGCAGAAGAGCAGTTCTTC	CASSFLAGGAEEQFF	TRBV28	few	TRBD2	TRBJ2-1
TGTGCCATCTTGCTACCCGGGACAGGGTTCGACTATGGCTACACCTTC	CAILLPGTGFDYGYTF	TRBV10-3	many	TRBD1	TRBJ1-2
TGTGCCTGGAGTATTACAGGGGGCGAGCAGTACTTC	CAWSITGGEQYF	TRBV30	-	TRBD1	TRBJ2-7
TGCGCCAGCAGCCAAGGCTTCTCGACCCGCTATAATTCACCCCTCCACTTT	CASSQGFSTRYNSPLHF	TRBV4-3	few	-	TRBJ1-6